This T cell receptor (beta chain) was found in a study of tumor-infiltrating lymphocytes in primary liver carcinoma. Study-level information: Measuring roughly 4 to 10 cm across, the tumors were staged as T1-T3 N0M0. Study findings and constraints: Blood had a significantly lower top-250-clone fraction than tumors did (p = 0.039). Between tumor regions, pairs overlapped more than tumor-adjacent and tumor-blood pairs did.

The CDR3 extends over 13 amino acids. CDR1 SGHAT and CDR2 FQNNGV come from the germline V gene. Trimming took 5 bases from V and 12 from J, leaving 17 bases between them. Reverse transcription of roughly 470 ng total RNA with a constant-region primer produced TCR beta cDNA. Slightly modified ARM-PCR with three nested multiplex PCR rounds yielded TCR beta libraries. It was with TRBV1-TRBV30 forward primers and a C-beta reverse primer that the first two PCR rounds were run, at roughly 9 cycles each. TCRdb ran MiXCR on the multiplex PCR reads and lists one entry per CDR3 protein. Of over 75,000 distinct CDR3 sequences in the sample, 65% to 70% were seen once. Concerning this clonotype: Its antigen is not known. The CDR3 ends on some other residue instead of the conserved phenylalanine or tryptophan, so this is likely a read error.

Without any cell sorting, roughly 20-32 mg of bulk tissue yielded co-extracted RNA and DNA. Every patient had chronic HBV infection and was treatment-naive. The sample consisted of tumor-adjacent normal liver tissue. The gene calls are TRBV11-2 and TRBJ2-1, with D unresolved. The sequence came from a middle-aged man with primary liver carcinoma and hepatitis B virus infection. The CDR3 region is CASSPQAWSGQFL. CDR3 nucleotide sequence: TGTGCCAGCAGCCCCCAGGCTTGGAGTGGGCAGTTCTTA.